This is a list of T cell receptor beta chains from one sample in a study of blood T cell repertoires in COVID-19. Profiling relied on immunoSEQ multiplex PCR, and the TCRdb table lists in-frame clones only, not all of them. The sample shows around 60,000 clones, 75% to 85% of them seen only once. Specimen: peripheral blood. The receptors here all came from a woman aged 55-69 years with acute or convalescent COVID-19. Each CDR3 is given with its conserved first and last residue. Each record gives: V gene, clone size, D gene, CDR3 protein. D genes are given only for firm matches. Clone size is stated in some rows and not others, as once, few, many or a class when expanded.

TRBV9,-,-,CASSRQADQPQHF
TRBV10-2,-,-,CASTTGGTGNTIYF
TRBV3-1/TRBV3-2,-,-,CASSQVAGAGYTF
TRBV5-6,-,TRBD1,CASSPGTGSYEQYF
TRBV7-9,few,-,CASSLGGGTEAFF
TRBV19,-,TRBD1,CASSAGTGVRNTEAFF
TRBV19,-,-,CASSVEGGEKLFF
TRBV2,-,-,CASSLGWSGALPDTQYF
TRBV6-1,-,-,CASSEEGSNYGYTF
TRBV19,few,TRBD1,CASSTQTGEGNEKLFF
TRBV9,-,-,CASSPQGRPNEKLFF
TRBV10-3,-,TRBD1,CAISESRQGAGEQYF
TRBV5-5,-,TRBD2,CACGAPLAGDTYEQYF
TRBV6-5,-,TRBD2,CATQRETYEQYF
TRBV12-3/TRBV12-4,once,-,CASSYRVPNEQFF
TRBV11-3,-,TRBD1,CASSRDRGTEAFF
TRBV6-5,once,-,CASSSSGAGYTF